This is a list of T cell receptor beta chains from one sample in a study of T cells after yellow fever vaccination. Using its own MiXCR run on the 5' RACE reads, TCRdb lists one record per CDR3 protein. There are 620,000 or so distinct CDR3 sequences in the sample; 12% occur only once, and 15% lies in the top ten. The specimen comprised PBMCs, sampled on the day of the yellow fever booster vaccination. The receptors originated from a man aged 25 to 40 who received the YFV17D yellow fever vaccine. The CDR3 runs from the conserved cysteine through the conserved F or W. The D gene is left open where the match is weak. Clone size is shown for a subset of rows, as once, few, many or a class of expanded clone.

abundance,len,d_gene,j_gene,v_gene,CDR3nt,CDR3aa
many,13,.,TRBJ2-1,TRBV5-1,TGCGCCAGCAGCTTGGGACTGTATGAAGAGCAGTTCTTC,CASSLGLYEEQFF
many,15,.,TRBJ2-1,TRBV7-2,TGTGCCAGCAGCTTAGATGGGCCTCAAAGAGGCGAGCAGTTCTTC,CASSLDGPQRGEQFF
many,21,TRBD2,TRBJ2-1,TRBV7-9,TGTGCCAGCAGCTTGTTACCGGGACTAGCGGGAGTTGCGAGCTCCTACAATGAGCAGTTCTTC,CASSLLPGLAGVASSYNEQFF
.,12,.,TRBJ1-2,TRBV20-1,TGCAGTGCCCCCGGGACATACTATGGCTACACCTTC,CSAPGTYYGYTF
.,12,TRBD1,TRBJ2-1,TRBV20-1,TGCAGTGCTAGTGCGGGACAGGGTGGGTGGTTCTTC,CSASAGQGGWFF
few,14,.,TRBJ2-3,TRBV7-9,TGTGCCGTTCACGGGGGAGTTTCAGCAGATACGCAGTATTTT,CAVHGGVSADTQYF
.,14,.,TRBJ1-1,TRBV20-1,TGCAGTGCTAGCCGATACAGGGCGGCCACTGAAGCTTTCTTT,CSASRYRAATEAFF
.,15,TRBD2,TRBJ2-1,TRBV7-9,TGTGCCAGCAGGCCGACTAGCGGAAACTACAATGAGCAGTTCTTC,CASRPTSGNYNEQFF
.,17,TRBD2,TRBJ2-3,TRBV28,TGTGCCAGCAGCACAACTAGCGGGAGGTTTTTGGCAGATACGCAGTATTTT,CASSTTSGRFLADTQYF
.,16,.,TRBJ2-1,TRBV4-2,TGTGCCAGCAGCCAGGAGTGGCGGGTGGAACACAATGAGCAGTTCTTC,CASSQEWRVEHNEQFF
.,15,TRBD2,TRBJ2-1,TRBV11-2,TGTGCCAGCAACTCCGGGACTAGCGCCTACAATGAGCAGTTCTTC,CASNSGTSAYNEQFF
.,12,.,TRBJ2-5,TRBV2,TGTGCCAGCAGTGGACAATCCCGGGCCCAGTACTTC,CASSGQSRAQYF
.,14,.,TRBJ1-1,TRBV6-5,TGTGCCAGCAGTTTCGACTGGGGGGGCACTGAAGCTTTCTTT,CASSFDWGGTEAFF
few,14,.,TRBJ1-2,TRBV6-2/TRBV6-3,TGTGCCAGCAGTTACCGGATAAAAAACTATGGCTACACCTTC,CASSYRIKNYGYTF
.,15,TRBD2,TRBJ2-7,TRBV18,TGTGCCAGCTCACCTGCAGAGACTAGCGGGAGAGAGCAGTACTTC,CASSPAETSGREQYF
few,14,.,TRBJ1-4,TRBV5-1,TGCGCCAGCAGCTTCTGGAGTCCTAATGAAAAACTGTTTTTT,CASSFWSPNEKLFF
.,12,.,TRBJ2-1,TRBV12-3/TRBV12-4,TGTGCCGGGGGGACTTCCTTCGGAGAGCAGTTCTTC,CAGGTSFGEQFF
few,14,TRBD1,TRBJ1-1,TRBV7-9,TGTGCCAGCAGCCGGGACAGTGACGCTGCTGAAGCTTTCTTT,CASSRDSDAAEAFF
few,14,TRBD1,TRBJ2-5,TRBV9,TGTGCCAGCAGCGTTATGACAGGGGAAGAGACCCAGTACTTC,CASSVMTGEETQYF
.,12,TRBD2,TRBJ2-2,TRBV29-1,TGCAGCGGCGGGAGGGCCGTCGGGGAGCTGTTTTTT,CSGGRAVGELFF
few,14,TRBD2,TRBJ2-7,TRBV27,TGTGCCAGCAGGATGAGCGGGGCTTCCTACGAGCAGTACTTC,CASRMSGASYEQYF
few,15,TRBD1,TRBJ2-1,TRBV5-1,TGCGCCAGCAGCTCTGGCAGGGGGAATTTCAATGAGCAGTTCTTC,CASSSGRGNFNEQFF
.,15,.,TRBJ2-7,TRBV7-9,TGTGCCAGCAGCATGCGCGGGACAGCATCATACGAGCAGTACTTC,CASSMRGTASYEQYF
few,13,.,TRBJ2-3,TRBV20-1,TGCAGTGCTGAGCCTACTAGAACAGATACGCAGTATTTT,CSAEPTRTDTQYF
few,13,.,TRBJ2-7,TRBV18,TGTGCCAGCTCACTGTTTCTGAGAGACGAGCAGTACTTC,CASSLFLRDEQYF
few,12,.,TRBJ2-1,TRBV6-5,TGTGCCAGCACCAACAATTACAATGAGCAGTTCTTC,CASTNNYNEQFF
.,17,.,TRBJ2-7,TRBV7-9,TGTGCCAGCAGCTTAGCGCGGCTAGCGGCAGGGGTCAACGAGCAGTACTTC,CASSLARLAAGVNEQYF
few,13,.,TRBJ2-3,TRBV27,TGTGCCAGCACCCAGGGTTTCACAGATACGCAGTATTTT,CASTQGFTDTQYF
few,14,TRBD2,TRBJ2-3,TRBV29-1,TGCAGCGTTGAAGCAAATAGCGGGGTGAATACGCAGTATTTT,CSVEANSGVNTQYF
.,17,.,TRBJ2-5,TRBV20-1,TGCAGTGCTAGAGATTTACTGGGGGGAGCTGTCATCGAGACCCAGTACTTC,CSARDLLGGAVIETQYF
few,14,.,TRBJ2-7,TRBV7-9,TGTGCCAGCAGCCGATCCGGGACATTTTACGAGCAGTACTTC,CASSRSGTFYEQYF
few,13,TRBD2,TRBJ2-5,TRBV5-1,TGCGCCAGCAGAGGTAGCGGGAGTGAGACCCAGTACTTC,CASRGSGSETQYF
.,12,.,TRBJ2-1,TRBV24-1,TGTGCCACCAGTATCCGGGGAAGTGAGCAGTTCTTC,CATSIRGSEQFF
.,13,.,TRBJ2-2,TRBV12-3/TRBV12-4,TGTGCCAGCAGTCGAACTATCCCCGGGGAGCTGTTTTTT,CASSRTIPGELFF
many,15,.,TRBJ2-1,TRBV6-5,TGTGCCAGCAGTACGGAGGGGGCGCGGTACAATGAGCAGTTCTTC,CASSTEGARYNEQFF
many,12,.,TRBJ2-5,TRBV9,TGTGCCAGCAGCGGTAATCAAGAGACCCAGTACTTC,CASSGNQETQYF
.,15,.,TRBJ2-7,TRBV20-1,TGCAGTGCTGACTCTAGGGACTCGAGCTCCTACGAGCAGTACTTC,CSADSRDSSSYEQYF
once,14,TRBD2,TRBJ2-7,TRBV4-3,TGCGCCAGCAGCCAAGCCGACGGGGGGGGGGAGCAGTACTTC,CASSQADGGGEQYF
few,18,TRBD2,TRBJ2-1,TRBV10-3,TGTGCCATCAGTGGGGACTTGGGACTACGGGAGGGGGTGGGTGAGCAGTTCTTC,CAISGDLGLREGVGEQFF
.,17,TRBD2,TRBJ2-5,TRBV7-2,TGTGCCAGCAGCCTCTCTCCGGGACTAGCGGGAGTGGAGACCCAGTACTTC,CASSLSPGLAGVETQYF
few,16,TRBD2,TRBJ2-1,TRBV10-3,TGTGCCATCAGTGAGTCTGGACTAGCCGCGGGAGGTGAGCAGTTCTTC,CAISESGLAAGGEQFF
many,11,.,TRBJ2-7,TRBV7-9,TGTGCCAGCAGCCCTGTGTACGAGCAGTACTTC,CASSPVYEQYF
many,12,.,TRBJ2-7,TRBV6-2/TRBV6-3,TGTGCCAGCAGTTACACGAATTACGAGCAGTACTTC,CASSYTNYEQYF
many,13,TRBD1,TRBJ1-2,TRBV6-5,TGTGCCAGCAGTCAGGGGGCGCTTTTTGGCTACACCTTC,CASSQGALFGYTF
.,14,.,TRBJ2-1,TRBV29-1,TGCAGCGTTCGTGGTAGCGACTTGCTCAATGAGCAGTTCTTC,CSVRGSDLLNEQFF